A selection of T cell receptor beta chains follows, all from one sample in a study of cytomegalovirus exposure and HLA in healthy donors. TCRdb's table, derived via immunoSEQ multiplex PCR, lists solely in-frame clones and lacks some. Of approximately 200,000 clones listed, 60% to 85% are singletons. The sequencing sample was made of PBMCs. All receptors derive from a man aged 40-49 years in good health and CMV-seronegative. CDR3s include the opening cysteine and the closing phenylalanine or tryptophan. Fields, in order: D gene, J gene, clone size, V gene, CDR3 protein, CDR3 DNA. The D gene is left open where the match is weak. The size entry is marked missing in some rows and otherwise reads once, few, many or a size class.

>-|TRBJ1-1|-|TRBV7-8
CASSLAGHTEAFF
TGTGCCAGCAGCTTAGCGGGGCACACTGAAGCTTTCTTT
>TRBD2|TRBJ2-1|-|TRBV2
CASKRGSYNEQFF
TGTGCCAGCAAGCGGGGCTCCTACAATGAGCAGTTCTTC
>-|TRBJ2-5|-|TRBV2
CASWRENIAQETQYF
TGTGCCAGCTGGAGGGAAAATATCGCCCAAGAGACCCAGTACTTC
>-|TRBJ2-7|-|TRBV15
CATRGGASLTYEQYF
TGTGCCACCAGAGGCGGGGCTAGCTTAACCTACGAGCAGTACTTC
>-|TRBJ2-1|once|TRBV18
CASSPPQGTYNEQFF
TGTGCCAGCTCACCACCGCAGGGTACCTACAATGAGCAGTTCTTC
>-|TRBJ2-7|-|TRBV4-3
CASSQDPTYEQYF
TGCGCCAGCAGCCAAGATCCAACCTACGAGCAGTACTTC
>-|TRBJ1-4|-|TRBV5-1
CASSLEQVGEKLFF
TGCGCCAGCAGCTTGGAACAGGTGGGGGAAAAACTGTTTTTT
>-|TRBJ2-1|-|TRBV7-9
CASSFRDTEFF
TGTGCCAGCAGCTTCCGGGACACGGAGTTCTTC
>-|TRBJ2-1|-|TRBV4-2
CASSQEENTSYNEQFF
TGTGCCAGCAGCCAAGAAGAAAACACCTCCTACAATGAGCAGTTCTTC
>-|TRBJ2-5|-|TRBV6-1
CASSENQQETQYF
TGTGCCAGCAGTGAAAATCAGCAAGAGACCCAGTACTTC
>-|TRBJ1-1|-|TRBV4-1
CASSPGVGRYTEAFF
TGCGCCAGCAGCCCGGGAGTGGGGAGGTACACTGAAGCTTTCTTT